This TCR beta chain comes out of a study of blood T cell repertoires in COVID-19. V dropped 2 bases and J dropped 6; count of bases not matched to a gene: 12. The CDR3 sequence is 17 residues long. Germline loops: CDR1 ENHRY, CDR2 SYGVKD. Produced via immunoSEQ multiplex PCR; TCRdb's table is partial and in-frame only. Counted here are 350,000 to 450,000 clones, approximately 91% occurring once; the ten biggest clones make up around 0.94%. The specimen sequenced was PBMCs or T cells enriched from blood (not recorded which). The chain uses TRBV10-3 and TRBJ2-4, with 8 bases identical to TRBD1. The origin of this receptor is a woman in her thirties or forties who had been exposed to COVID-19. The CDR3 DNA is TGTGCCATCAGTGAGAGGTCGACAGGGGATCGAGGAAACATTCAGTACTTC. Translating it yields CAISERSTGDRGNIQYF.